These 17 T cell receptor beta chains originate from one sample sequenced in a study of cytotoxic CD8 clonotypes in ibrutinib-treated CLL. Sequenced by immunoSEQ multiplex PCR; TCRdb stores in-frame clones only, minus some. Of nearly 50,000 clones listed, around three fifths were seen once; the top ten hold approximately 30%. This sample comprised PBMCs, obtained after 24 months of ibrutinib treatment. All receptors derive from a human donor with chronic lymphocytic leukemia.

For the CDR3, the DNA is TGTGCCAGCAGTTACTCGGGGGTTAGCAATCAGCCCCAGCATTTT. Translating it yields CASSYSGVSNQPQHF. This rearrangement joins TRBV6-5 to TRBJ1-5, with a weak D call TRBD1 (5 bases). Germline CDR1 is MNHEY and CDR2 is SVGAGI. Trimming removed 0 bases from V and 0 bases from J, with 6 bases in between. The CDR3 is 15 amino acids.

The V gene is TRBV6-1, the J gene TRBJ1-1; D remains ambiguous. Germline V gives CDR1 MNHNS, CDR2 SASEGT. The germline V and J ends were trimmed by 6 bases and 2 bases, with 10 bases remaining between them. The CDR3 contains 13 residues. CDR3 coding DNA: TGTGCCAGCAGCCAGTCACTAAACACTGAAGCTTTCTTT. Its translation: CASSQSLNTEAFF.

The CDR3 nucleotides are TGCGCCAGCAGCACGGACAAAAAAGGCTACACCTTC. Protein: CASSTDKKGYTF. The chain carries TRBV5-1 and TRBJ1-2; D is perhaps TRBD1 (5 bases). Trimming removed 4 bases at V and 8 bases at J, with 12 bases between. The CDR3 spans 12 residues. Germline lookup yields CDR1 SGHRS and CDR2 YFSETQ. The variable domain in full, with the rest retrieved from reference TRBV5-1 and TRBJ1-2, is KAGVTQTPRYLIKTRGQQVTLSCSPISGHRSVSWYQQTPGQGLQFLFEYFSETQRNKGNFPGRFSGRQFSNSRSEMNVSTLELGDSALYLCASSTDKKGYTFGSGTRLTVV.

The chain is built from TRBV19 and TRBJ2-6, with 7 positions matching TRBD2. V dropped 8 bases and J dropped 2; count of bases not matched to a gene: 12. Germline CDR1 reads LNHDA; CDR2 reads SQIVND (reference sequence). The CDR3 has 17 residues. The CDR3 region is CASYMGGSQTGANVLTF. The DNA for the CDR3 is TGTGCCAGTTATATGGGGGGGAGCCAGACTGGGGCCAACGTCCTGACTTTC. The entire variable domain, with the rest obtained from reference TRBV19 and TRBJ2-6, is as follows: DGGITQSPKYLFRKEGQNVTLSCEQNLNHDAMYWYRQDPGQGLRLIYYSQIVNDFQKGDIAEGYSVSREKKESFPLTVTSAQKNPTAFYLCASYMGGSQTGANVLTFGAGSRLTVL.

This chain joins TRBV5-1 and TRBJ1-5; maybe TRBD1 (5 bases). The germline CDR1 and CDR2 sequences are SGHRS and YFSETQ. V was clipped by 1 base and J by 6 bases, with 11 bases between them. The CDR3 covers 14 residues. The CDR3 DNA sequence: TGCGCCAGCAGCTTGCGGCAGGGTGGTCAGCCCCAGCATTTT. It is translated as CASSLRQGGQPQHF.

This clone was observed many times. The CDR3 sequence: CASSQEGLGTGELFF. The CDR3 region has the DNA TGTGCCAGCAGCCAAGAAGGACTAGGGACCGGGGAGCTGTTTTTT. The V gene is TRBV4-2, the J gene TRBJ2-2; TRBD2 agrees at 7 bases. The germline CDR1 and CDR2 sequences are LGHNA and YNFKEQ. The trim removed 0 bases at V and 5 bases at J, leaving 3 bases unmatched. This CDR3 contains 15 residues.

This chain joins TRBV29-1 and TRBJ2-6; D possibly corresponds to TRBD2 (5 bases). V lost 8 bases and J 0 bases, leaving 8 bases between the germline ends. CDR3 size: 13 residues. In germline, CDR1 is SQVTM, CDR2 ANQGSEA. The CDR3 DNA sequence: TGCAGCACGAGCGGCTCTGGGGCCAACGTCCTGACTTTC. It yields the protein CSTSGSGANVLTF.

The V call is TRBV6-1, the J call TRBJ2-1, with D tentatively TRBD2 (6 bases). Germline loops: CDR1 MNHNS, CDR2 SASEGT. V lost 4 bases to trimming and J lost 8 bases, with 12 bases between them. The CDR3 has 13 amino acids. DNA of the CDR3: TGTGCCAGCAGTGCTACGGGGGTCCATGAGCAGTTCTTC. Translating it yields CASSATGVHEQFF.

The table lists this clone with a few counts. This chain links TRBV7-9 with TRBJ2-1; D is possibly TRBD1 (5 bases). The germline CDR1 and CDR2 sequences are SEHNR and FQNEAQ (reference sequence). Trimming removed 1 base at V and 9 bases at J, with 22 bases between. The CDR3 spans 17 residues. CDR3 DNA: TGTGCCAGCAGCTTAGTCACAGGTTCCCCCAACAATGGTGAGCAGTTCTTC. This sequence encodes CASSLVTGSPNNGEQFF. Looking up the rest from reference TRBV7-9 and TRBJ2-1 gives the full variable domain: DTGVSQNPRHKITKRGQNVTFRCDPISEHNRLYWYRQTLGQGPEFLTYFQNEAQLEKSRLLSDRFSAERPKGSFSTLEIQRTEQGDSAMYLCASSLVTGSPNNGEQFFGPGTRLTVL.

The chain uses TRBV6-5 and TRBJ2-7; D remains ambiguous. The CDR3 is 12 amino acids. The V end was cut by 2 bases, the J end by 7 bases, with 9 bases between. The germline V gene encodes CDR1 MNHEY and CDR2 SVGAGI. The CDR3 reads CASSYPGEEQYF. CDR3 DNA: TGTGCCAGCAGTTACCCTGGCGAGGAGCAGTACTTC.

The chain joins TRBV20-1 to TRBJ2-1; D not certain. Germline loops: CDR1 DFQATT, CDR2 SNEGSKA (reference sequence). V dropped 5 bases and J dropped 0 bases, with 2 bases sitting between them. The CDR3 consists of 11 residues. The CDR3 spells CSADSYNEQFF. CDR3 coding DNA: TGCAGTGCTGACTCCTACAATGAGCAGTTCTTC.

The gene calls are TRBV5-6 and TRBJ2-5, with TRBD2 matching over 7 bases. Trimming at V came to 0 bases and at J to 0 bases, leaving 8 bases not matched to a gene. Per the germline V gene, CDR1 is SGHDT and CDR2 is YYEEEE. The length of the CDR3 is 17 residues. CDR3 region: CASSLEGRGLYQETQYF. In DNA, the CDR3 is TGTGCCAGCAGCTTGGAGGGGAGGGGCCTGTACCAAGAGACCCAGTACTTC.

This clone was detected a few times. The chain recombines TRBV6-5 with TRBJ2-2; TRBD2 might be the D (6 bases). The CDR3 has 13 residues. Per germline, CDR1 MNHEY and CDR2 SVGAGI. With 5 bases removed from V and 6 bases from J, the gap between germline ends came to 10 bases. For the CDR3, the DNA is TGTGCCAGCAGTCGCCGCGGGGCCGGGGAGCTGTTTTTT. Its protein is CASSRRGAGELFF.

V is TRBV7-9 and J is TRBJ1-1; D is undetermined. V lost 3 bases and J 0 bases, leaving 8 bases between the germline ends. The CDR3 is 14 amino acids. Germline values: CDR1 SEHNR, CDR2 FQNEAQ (reference sequence). In DNA, the CDR3 is TGTGCCAGCAGCTTGTCGTCCTTGAACACTGAAGCTTTCTTT. Residues: CASSLSSLNTEAFF.

V is TRBV5-1 and J is TRBJ2-5, with a tentative D call TRBD1 (5 bases). This CDR3 has 16 residues. From germline, CDR1 is SGHRS and CDR2 YFSETQ. V lost 2 bases to trimming and J lost 4 bases, with 18 bases between them. The CDR3 reads CASSLGAGYWRETQYF. DNA of the CDR3: TGCGCCAGCAGCTTAGGGGCAGGGTATTGGAGAGAGACCCAGTACTTC.

This sequence joins TRBV23-1 and TRBJ2-1; 7 bases align to TRBD2. TRBV23-1 is assigned to the ORF class and has an uncertain function. Trimming removed 0 bases from V and 4 bases from J; junction bases left unmatched: 9. This CDR3 comprises 17 residues. The CDR3 DNA reads as TGCGCCAGCAGTCAATCGGGGGAGCGGGGTTTGTACAATGAGCAGTTCTTC. Residues: CASSQSGERGLYNEQFF.

This clone was recorded a few times. The rearrangement uses TRBV5-1 and TRBJ2-3; TRBD2 agrees at 15 bases. Trimming cost V 5 bases and J 6 bases; bases outside gene matches: 10. The CDR3 consists of 17 residues. Germline CDR1 reads SGHRS; CDR2 reads YFSETQ. DNA for the CDR3: TGCGCCAGCAGGCGGACTAGCGGGGGGGCCTCTTTGGATACGCAGTATTTT. Translated: CASRRTSGGASLDTQYF.